Each of the 6 T cell receptor beta chains below was sequenced from the same sample in a study of T cell responses to AZD1222 COVID-19 vaccine. Some clones are missing from TCRdb's copy, which holds only in-frame ones; the method was immunoSEQ multiplex PCR. The repertoire holds about 120,000 clones, with 88% as singletons. The sequences come from peripheral blood, collected on day 0 of AZD1222 vaccination. The receptors shown here come from an adult in good health.

The genes are TRBV3-1 (or the pseudogene TRBV3-2) and TRBJ2-4, with D tentatively TRBD2 (5 bases). The CDR3 contains 17 residues. Germline V gene data show CDR1 as LGHDT and CDR2 as YNNKEL (reference sequence). The ends were cut back, 0 bases at V and 1 base at J, with 13 bases in the middle. CDR3: CASSQDFGVRAKNIQYF. CDR3 coding DNA: TGTGCCAGCAGCCAAGATTTCGGGGTACGGGCCAAAAACATTCAGTACTTC.

The gene calls are TRBV6-5 and TRBJ2-5; no clear D. Per germline, CDR1 MNHEY and CDR2 SVGAGI. The length of the CDR3 is 13 residues. Trimming removed 6 bases at V and 1 base at J, with 9 bases between. The CDR3 spells CASSRSFQETQYF. The CDR3 region has the DNA TGTGCCAGCAGCAGATCATTCCAAGAGACCCAGTACTTC.

The chain links TRBV7-9 to TRBJ2-1; D gene uncertain. The germline CDR1 and CDR2 sequences are SEHNR and FQNEAQ (reference sequence). The CDR3 spans 12 residues. V lost 4 bases and J 14 bases, leaving 15 bases between the germline ends. The CDR3 reads CASSYVGKAKFF. The CDR3 DNA sequence: TGTGCCAGCAGCTATGTCGGCAAGGCAAAGTTCTTC.

This sequence joins TRBV4-1 and TRBJ2-2, with 8 nucleotides matching TRBD2. The CDR3 totals 16 residues. V gave up 1 base and J gave up 6 bases; unmatched junction bases: 7. Germline V gives CDR1 MGHRA, CDR2 YSYEKL. The CDR3 DNA follows: TGCGCCAGCAGCCAAGGAGGCGGGAGGCTCGCCGGGGAGCTGTTTTTT. This sequence encodes CASSQGGGRLAGELFF.

The chain couples TRBV27 to TRBJ2-1; D possibly matches TRBD1 or TRBD2 (5 bases each). The germline gives CDR1 MNHEY, CDR2 SMNVEV (reference sequence). The CDR3 contains 15 residues. Between the trimmed V and J ends, which lost 6 bases and 7 bases, there was a span of 19 bases. CDR3 protein: CASRPRRGLTNEQFF. In nucleotides, the CDR3 is TGTGCCAGCAGACCCCGCCGGGGCCTGACGAATGAGCAGTTCTTC.

The chain couples TRBV10-3 to TRBJ2-1; 12 nucleotides match TRBD2. Germline values: CDR1 ENHRY, CDR2 SYGVKD. The J segment lost 8 bases and the V segment lost 4 bases, leaving 15 bases of the junction unmatched. The CDR3 is 18 residues long. The DNA of the CDR3 is TGTGCCATCAGTGGACTAGCGGGAGTCGGGGGGTCTTTGGATGAGCAGTTCTTC. As protein: CAISGLAGVGGSLDEQFF.